Reported below is one TCR beta chain. This specimen belongs to a study of blood T cell repertoires in COVID-19. Whole-study context: The samples span acute and convalescent COVID-19 from the United States, Italy and Spain. T cells, B-cell-depleted T cells, or PBMCs supplied cDNA or gDNA.

Authors' data handling: Reference gene primers were amplified, and this amplification served to estimate nucleated cell counts. Assay: immunoSEQ multiplex PCR; the TCRdb copy retains only in-frame clones and omits some. Clone size and V and J calls were adopted from that table, with D and trimming inferred from the DNA. The sample consists of just over 50,000 clones, roughly 86% of them appearing once. This sequence was found in a man older than 75 with active COVID-19. Sequenced: peripheral blood.

CDR3 protein: CASSQDRTRKTQYF. CDR3 nucleotide sequence: TGTGCCAGCAGCCAAGATAGGACAAGGAAGACCCAGTACTTC. The rearrangement joins TRBV14 to TRBJ2-5; D possibly corresponds to TRBD1 (5 bases). Trimming stripped 0 bases from V and 6 bases from J, with 11 bases between. Germline V lookup: CDR1 SGHDN, CDR2 FVKESK. This CDR3 is built from 14 residues.